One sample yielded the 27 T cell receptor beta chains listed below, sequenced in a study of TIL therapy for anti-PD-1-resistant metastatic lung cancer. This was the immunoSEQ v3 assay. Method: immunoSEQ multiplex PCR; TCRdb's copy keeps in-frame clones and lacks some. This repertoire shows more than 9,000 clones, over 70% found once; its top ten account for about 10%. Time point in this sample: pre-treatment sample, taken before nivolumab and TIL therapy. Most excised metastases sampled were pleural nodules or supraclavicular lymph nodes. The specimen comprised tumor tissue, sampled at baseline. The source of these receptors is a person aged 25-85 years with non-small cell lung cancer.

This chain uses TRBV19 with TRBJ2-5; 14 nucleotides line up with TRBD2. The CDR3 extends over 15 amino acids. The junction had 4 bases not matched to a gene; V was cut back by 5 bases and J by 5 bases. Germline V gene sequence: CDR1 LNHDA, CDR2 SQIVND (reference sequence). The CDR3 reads CASSPGLAGVETQYF. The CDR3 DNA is TGTGCCAGTAGTCCGGGACTAGCGGGAGTTGAGACCCAGTACTTC. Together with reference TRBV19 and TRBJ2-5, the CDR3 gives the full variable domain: DGGITQSPKYLFRKEGQNVTLSCEQNLNHDAMYWYRQDPGQGLRLIYYSQIVNDFQKGDIAEGYSVSREKKESFPLTVTSAQKNPTAFYLCASSPGLAGVETQYFGPGTRLLVL.

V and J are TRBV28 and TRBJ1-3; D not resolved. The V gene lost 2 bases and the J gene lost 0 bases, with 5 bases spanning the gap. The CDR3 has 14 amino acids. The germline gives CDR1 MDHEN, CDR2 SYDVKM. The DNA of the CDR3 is TGTGCCAGCAGTTTAGGATCCTCTGGAAACACCATATATTTT. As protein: CASSLGSSGNTIYF.

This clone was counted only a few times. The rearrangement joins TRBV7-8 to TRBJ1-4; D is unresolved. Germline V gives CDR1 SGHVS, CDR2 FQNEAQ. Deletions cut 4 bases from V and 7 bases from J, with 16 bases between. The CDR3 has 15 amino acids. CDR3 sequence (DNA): TGTGCCAGCAGCTGGCTGGCTCCGGTGGGTGAAAAACTGTTTTTT. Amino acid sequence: CASSWLAPVGEKLFF. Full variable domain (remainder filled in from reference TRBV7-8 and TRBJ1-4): GAGVSQSPRYKVAKRGQDVALRCDPISGHVSLFWYQQALGQGPEFLTYFQNEAQLDKSGLPSDRFFAERPEGSVSTLKIQRTQQEDSAVYLCASSWLAPVGEKLFFGSGTQLSVL.

CDR3 sequence reads: CASSAGTSGHTQYF. The CDR3 bases are TGCGCCAGCAGTGCCGGGACTAGCGGGCATACGCAGTATTTT. V usage is TRBV10-2 and J usage is TRBJ2-3, with TRBD2 identical over 12 bases. The CDR3 consists of 14 residues. The germline gives CDR1 WSHSY, CDR2 SAAADI. With V trimmed by 4 bases and J by 7 bases, 3 bases remained unmatched.

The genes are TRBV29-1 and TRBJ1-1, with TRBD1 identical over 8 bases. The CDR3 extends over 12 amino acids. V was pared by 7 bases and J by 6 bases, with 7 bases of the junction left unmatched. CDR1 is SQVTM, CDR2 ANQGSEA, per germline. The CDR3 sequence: CSGRQGRPEAFF. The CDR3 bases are TGCAGCGGCAGACAGGGGAGGCCTGAAGCTTTCTTT.

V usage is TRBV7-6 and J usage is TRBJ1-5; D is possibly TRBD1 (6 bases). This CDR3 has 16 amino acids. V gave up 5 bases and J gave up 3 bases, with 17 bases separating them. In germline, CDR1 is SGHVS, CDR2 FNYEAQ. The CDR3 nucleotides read TGTGCCAGCAGCCCAGCGATCGGGACACCCAATCAGCCCCAGCATTTT. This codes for CASSPAIGTPNQPQHF.

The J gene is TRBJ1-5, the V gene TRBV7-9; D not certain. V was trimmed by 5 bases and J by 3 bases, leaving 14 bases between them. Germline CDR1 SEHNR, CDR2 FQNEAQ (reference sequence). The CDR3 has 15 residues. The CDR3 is CASSLAAELNQPQHF. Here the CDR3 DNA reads TGTGCCAGCAGCCTGGCGGCAGAACTCAATCAGCCCCAGCATTTT.

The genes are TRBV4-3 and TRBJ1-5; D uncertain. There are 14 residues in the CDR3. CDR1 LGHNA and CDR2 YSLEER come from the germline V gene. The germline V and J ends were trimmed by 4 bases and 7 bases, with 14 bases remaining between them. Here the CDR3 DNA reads TGCGCCAGCAGCCCGAATGGAGGGATACAGCCCCAGCATTTT. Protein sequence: CASSPNGGIQPQHF.

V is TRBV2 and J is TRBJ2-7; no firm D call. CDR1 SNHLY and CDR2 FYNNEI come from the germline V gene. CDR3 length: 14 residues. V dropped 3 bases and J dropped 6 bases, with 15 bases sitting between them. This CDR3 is CASSDGRFPGEQYF. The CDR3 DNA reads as TGTGCCAGCAGTGATGGCCGTTTTCCAGGCGAGCAGTACTTC.

The CDR3 DNA reads as TGTGCCAGCTCCAGGGCCTCAGGGGATCAGCCCCAGCATTTT. As protein: CASSRASGDQPQHF. The chain carries TRBV28 and TRBJ1-5; D possibly corresponds to TRBD1 (6 bases). Germline V gives CDR1 MDHEN, CDR2 SYDVKM. The CDR3 runs 14 residues. Trimming removed 8 bases from V and 5 bases from J, with 16 bases in between.

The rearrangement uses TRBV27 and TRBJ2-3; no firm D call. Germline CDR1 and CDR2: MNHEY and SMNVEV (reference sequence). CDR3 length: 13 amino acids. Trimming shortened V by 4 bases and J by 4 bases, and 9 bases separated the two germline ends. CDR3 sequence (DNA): TGTGCCAGCAGTTCACCCCCCTCAGATACGCAGTATTTT. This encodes CASSSPPSDTQYF.

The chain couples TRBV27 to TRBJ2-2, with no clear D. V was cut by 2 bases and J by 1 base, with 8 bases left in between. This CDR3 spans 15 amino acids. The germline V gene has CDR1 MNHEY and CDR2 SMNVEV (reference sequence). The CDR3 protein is CASSLVRRNTGELFF. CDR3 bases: TGTGCCAGCAGTTTAGTTCGGAGGAACACCGGGGAGCTGTTTTTT.

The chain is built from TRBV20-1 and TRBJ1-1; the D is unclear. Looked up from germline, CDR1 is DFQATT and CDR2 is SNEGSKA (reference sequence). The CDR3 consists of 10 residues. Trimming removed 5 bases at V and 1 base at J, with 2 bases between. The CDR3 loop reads CSAGNTEAFF. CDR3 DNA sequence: TGCAGTGCTGGGAACACTGAAGCTTTCTTT.

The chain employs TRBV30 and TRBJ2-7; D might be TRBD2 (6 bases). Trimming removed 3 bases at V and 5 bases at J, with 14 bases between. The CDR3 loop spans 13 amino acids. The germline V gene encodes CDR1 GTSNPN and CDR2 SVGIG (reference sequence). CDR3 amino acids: CAWSRDFNHEQYF. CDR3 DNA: TGTGCCTGGAGCCGGGACTTCAACCACGAGCAGTACTTC.

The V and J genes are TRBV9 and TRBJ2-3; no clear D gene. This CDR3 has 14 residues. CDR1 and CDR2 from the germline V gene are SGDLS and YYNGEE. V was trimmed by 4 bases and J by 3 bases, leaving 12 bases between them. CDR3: CASSPLGITDTQYF. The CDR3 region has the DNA TGTGCCAGCAGCCCCTTGGGGATTACAGATACGCAGTATTTT.

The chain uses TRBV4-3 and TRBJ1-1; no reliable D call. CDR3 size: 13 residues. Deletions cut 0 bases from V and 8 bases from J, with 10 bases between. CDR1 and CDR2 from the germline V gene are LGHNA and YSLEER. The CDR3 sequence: CASSQDAWAEAFF. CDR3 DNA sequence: TGCGCCAGCAGCCAAGATGCCTGGGCCGAAGCTTTCTTT.

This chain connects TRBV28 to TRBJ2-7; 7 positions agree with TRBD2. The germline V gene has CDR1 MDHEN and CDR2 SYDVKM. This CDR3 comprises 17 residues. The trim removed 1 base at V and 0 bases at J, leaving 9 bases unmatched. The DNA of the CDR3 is TGTGCCAGCAGTTTATTGGTAGGCGGGGGAACCTCCTACGAGCAGTACTTC. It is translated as CASSLLVGGGTSYEQYF.

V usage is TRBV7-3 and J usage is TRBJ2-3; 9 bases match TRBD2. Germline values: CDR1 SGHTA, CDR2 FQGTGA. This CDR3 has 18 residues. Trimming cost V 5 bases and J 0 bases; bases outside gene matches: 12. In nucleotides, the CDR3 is TGTGCCAGCAGCCCTGGCACTAGCGGGTCCCTTAGCACAGATACGCAGTATTTT. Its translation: CASSPGTSGSLSTDTQYF.

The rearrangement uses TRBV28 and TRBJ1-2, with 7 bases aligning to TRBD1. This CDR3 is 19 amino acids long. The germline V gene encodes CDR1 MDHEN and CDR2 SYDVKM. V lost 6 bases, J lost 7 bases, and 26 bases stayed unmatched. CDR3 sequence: CASRHPRAGQQSYLGGYTF. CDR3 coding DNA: TGTGCCAGCAGACACCCCCGGGCGGGACAGCAATCTTACTTGGGTGGCTACACCTTC.

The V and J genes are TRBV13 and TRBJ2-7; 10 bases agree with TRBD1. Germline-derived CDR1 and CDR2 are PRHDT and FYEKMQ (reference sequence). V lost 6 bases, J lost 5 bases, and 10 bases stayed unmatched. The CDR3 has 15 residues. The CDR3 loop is CASSSAGTGENEQYF. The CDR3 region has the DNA TGTGCCAGCAGTTCCGCCGGGACAGGGGAGAACGAGCAGTACTTC.

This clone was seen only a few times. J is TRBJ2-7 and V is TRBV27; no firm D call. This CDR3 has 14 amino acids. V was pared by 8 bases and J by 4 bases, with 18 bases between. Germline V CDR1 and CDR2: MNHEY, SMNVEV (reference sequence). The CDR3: CASLNSFPPYEQYF. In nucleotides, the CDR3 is TGTGCCAGCCTAAACTCCTTTCCACCTTACGAGCAGTACTTC.

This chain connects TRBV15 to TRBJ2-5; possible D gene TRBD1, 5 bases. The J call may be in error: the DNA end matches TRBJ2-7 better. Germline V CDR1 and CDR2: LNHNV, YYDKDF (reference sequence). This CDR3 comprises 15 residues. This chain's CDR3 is CATSRARAGTYEQYF. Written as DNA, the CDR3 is TGTGCCACCAGCAGAGCTAGGGCAGGGACCTACGAGCAGTACTTC.

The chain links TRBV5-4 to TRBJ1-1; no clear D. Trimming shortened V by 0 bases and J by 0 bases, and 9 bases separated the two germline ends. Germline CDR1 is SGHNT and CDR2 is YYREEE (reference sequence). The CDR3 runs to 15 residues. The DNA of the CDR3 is TGTGCCAGCAGCTTGGAGACCAGCCTGAACACTGAAGCTTTCTTT. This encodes CASSLETSLNTEAFF.

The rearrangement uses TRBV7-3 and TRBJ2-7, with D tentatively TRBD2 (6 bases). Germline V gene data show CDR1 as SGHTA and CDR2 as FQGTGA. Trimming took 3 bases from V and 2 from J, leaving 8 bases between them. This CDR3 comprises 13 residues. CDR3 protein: CASSLERAYEQYF. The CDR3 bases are TGTGCCAGCAGCTTGGAGCGGGCCTACGAGCAGTACTTC.

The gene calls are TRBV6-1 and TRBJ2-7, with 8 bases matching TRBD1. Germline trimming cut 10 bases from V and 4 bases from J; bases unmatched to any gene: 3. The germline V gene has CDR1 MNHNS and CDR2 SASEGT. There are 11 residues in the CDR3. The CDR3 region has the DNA TGTGCCACTCACAGGGGGTACGAGCAGTACTTC. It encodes CATHRGYEQYF.

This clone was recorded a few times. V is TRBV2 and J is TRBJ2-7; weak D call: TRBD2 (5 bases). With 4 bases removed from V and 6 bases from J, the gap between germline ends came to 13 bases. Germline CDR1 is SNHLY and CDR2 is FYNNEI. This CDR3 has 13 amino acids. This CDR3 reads CASSAYGRGEQYF. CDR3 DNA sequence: TGTGCCAGCAGTGCTTATGGACGGGGCGAGCAGTACTTC.

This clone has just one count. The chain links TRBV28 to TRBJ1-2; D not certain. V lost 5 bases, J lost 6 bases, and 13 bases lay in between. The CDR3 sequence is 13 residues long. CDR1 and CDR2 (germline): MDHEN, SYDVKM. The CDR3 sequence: CASSPGGNHGYTF. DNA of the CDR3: TGTGCCAGCAGTCCGGGCGGGAATCATGGCTACACCTTC.